This T cell receptor (beta chain) was obtained from a study of blood T cell repertoires in COVID-19. Study context: Spain, Italy and the United States supplied samples that represented acute and convalescent COVID-19. T cells, B-cell-depleted T cells, or PBMCs provided the cDNA or gDNA that served as material.

Authors' processing steps: It was from reference gene primer amplification that nucleated cell counts were estimated. TCRdb's copy holds only in-frame clones and misses some; the assay was immunoSEQ multiplex PCR. V and J calls plus clone size are reproduced from that table; the DNA served to infer D and trimming. The repertoire holds 130,000 to 150,000 clones, with 87% as singletons. The CDR3 totals 11 residues. Trimming stripped 6 bases from V and 4 bases from J, with 10 bases between. Germline V gene lookup returns CDR1 DFQATT and CDR2 SNEGSKA (reference sequence). The specimen sequenced was peripheral blood. The source is a woman aged 45-60 years with acute or convalescent COVID-19. The J gene is TRBJ2-7, the V gene TRBV20-1; D call uncertain. CDR3 loop: CSADSQYEQYF. The CDR3 coding sequence is TGCAGTGCCGATTCCCAGTACGAGCAGTACTTC.